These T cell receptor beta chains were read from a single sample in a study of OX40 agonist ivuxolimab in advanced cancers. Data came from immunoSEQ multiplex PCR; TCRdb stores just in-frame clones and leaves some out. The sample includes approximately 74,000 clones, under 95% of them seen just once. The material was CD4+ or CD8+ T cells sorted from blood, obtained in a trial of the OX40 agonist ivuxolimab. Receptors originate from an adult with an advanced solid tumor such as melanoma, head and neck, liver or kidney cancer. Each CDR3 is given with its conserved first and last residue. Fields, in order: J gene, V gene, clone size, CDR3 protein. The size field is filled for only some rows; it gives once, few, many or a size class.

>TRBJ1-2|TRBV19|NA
CASSIPTSFAGYTF
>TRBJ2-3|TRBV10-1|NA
CASSRNATDTQYF
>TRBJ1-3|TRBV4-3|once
CASSHSLLRSNTIYF
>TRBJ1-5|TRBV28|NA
CASSGLLGYNQPQHF
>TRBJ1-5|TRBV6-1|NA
CASGQVYSNQPQHF
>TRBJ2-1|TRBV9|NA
CASSARGRDPYNEQFF
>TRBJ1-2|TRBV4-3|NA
CASSQEVRQASSYGYTF
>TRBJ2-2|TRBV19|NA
CASSKAGELFF
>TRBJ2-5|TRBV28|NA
CASSSRRDHQETQYF
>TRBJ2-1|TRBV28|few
CASSLSGTNEQFF
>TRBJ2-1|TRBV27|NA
CASSLSPGGLSYNEQFF
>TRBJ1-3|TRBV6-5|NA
CASSYSGLSSGNTIYF
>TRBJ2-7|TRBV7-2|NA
CASSLSVVTEQYF
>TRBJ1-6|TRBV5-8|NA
CASSPLWDRVNSPLHF
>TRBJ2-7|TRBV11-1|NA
CASSLTGVGYEQYF
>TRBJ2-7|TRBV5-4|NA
CASRGGAGPFDEQYF
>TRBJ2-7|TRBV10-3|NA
CASSFTGTDPYEQYF
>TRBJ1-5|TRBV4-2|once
CASSFQGAGQPQHF
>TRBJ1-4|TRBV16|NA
CASSQDRGSNEKLFF
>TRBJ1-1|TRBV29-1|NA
CSVEDSVRLNTEAFF
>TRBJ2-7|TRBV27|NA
CASRTLQGPYEQYF
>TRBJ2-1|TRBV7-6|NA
CASSLSSGAYNEQFF
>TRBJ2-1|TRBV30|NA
CAWTTSVYNEQFF
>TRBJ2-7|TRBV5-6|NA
CASSLYGRGDYEQYF
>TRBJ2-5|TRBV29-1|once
CSVEIASRGQRETQYF
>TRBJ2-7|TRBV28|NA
CASSPGAYEQYF
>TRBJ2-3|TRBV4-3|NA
CASSQGGPGGAPLNTQYF
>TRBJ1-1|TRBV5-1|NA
CASNDRGGTEAFF
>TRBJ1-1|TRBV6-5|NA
CASSYSDGEAFF
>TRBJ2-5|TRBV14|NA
CASSPRKETQYF
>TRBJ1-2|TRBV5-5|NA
CASSTGTGFYGYTF
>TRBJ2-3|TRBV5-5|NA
CASKRGLADYPTTITDTQYF
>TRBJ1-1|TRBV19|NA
CASSIVSVSNTEAFF
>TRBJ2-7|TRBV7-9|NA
CASSSQTNTVFYEQYF
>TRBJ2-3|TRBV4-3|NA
CASSHFLPGQDYPDTQYF
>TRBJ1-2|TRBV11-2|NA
CASSAGEWVYGYTF
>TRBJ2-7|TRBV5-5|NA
CASSLWDSAYEQYF
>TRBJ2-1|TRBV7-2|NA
CASSFTVSSYNEQFF
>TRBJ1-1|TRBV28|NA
CASRGTGQNTEAFF
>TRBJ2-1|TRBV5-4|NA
CASTFGGGVEQFF
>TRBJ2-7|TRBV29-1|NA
CSVSGTEQYF
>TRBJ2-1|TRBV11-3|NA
CASSLRDPKSSYNEQFF
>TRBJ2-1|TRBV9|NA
CASSVESPGYNEQFF
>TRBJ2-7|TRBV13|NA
CASSVGATYEQYF
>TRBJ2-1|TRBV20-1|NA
CSARDQNEQFF